Following are 31 T cell receptor beta chains from one sample sequenced in a study of identical twins. TCRdb ran MiXCR on the 5' RACE reads and lists one entry per CDR3 protein. The profile covers 1,800,000 or so distinct CDR3 sequences, with around 29% appearing a single time and about 0.27% taken by the ten largest. The sample consisted of cord blood. These receptor sequences come from a newborn girl in good health.

This clonotype was observed a handful of times. V gene TRBV6-1 combines with J gene TRBJ2-5, with TRBD1 matching 7 bases. V gave up 2 bases and J gave up 0 bases; unmatched junction bases: 9. This CDR3 is 17 amino acids long. Germline loops: CDR1 MNHNS, CDR2 SASEGT. The CDR3 nucleotides are TGTGCCAGCAGTGAACCCCTCCGACAGGGCAACCAAGAGACCCAGTACTTC. This codes for CASSEPLRQGNQETQYF.

Only a few counts were recorded for this clonotype. The chain joins TRBV12-3 or TRBV12-4 to TRBJ2-7, with 8 bases lining up with TRBD2. The CDR3 sequence is 14 residues long. J gave up 3 bases and V 8 bases, and 9 bases lay outside the gene matches. DNA for the CDR3: TGTGCCAGCGCTCCGACAGCGGGGGTCTACGAGCAGTACTTC. This codes for CASAPTAGVYEQYF.

The chain is built from TRBV20-1 and TRBJ2-3; the match to TRBD2 covers 10 bases. V dropped 0 bases and J dropped 0; count of bases not matched to a gene: 3. This CDR3 has 16 residues. In germline, CDR1 is DFQATT, CDR2 SNEGSKA (reference sequence). The CDR3 region has the DNA TGCAGTGCTAGAGAAGCGGGAGGGCAGAGCACAGATACGCAGTATTTT. Residues: CSAREAGGQSTDTQYF.

Remarks on this clonotype: A read error may explain this, as a much larger clone is one base away. The J gene is TRBJ2-1, the V gene TRBV5-1, with a tentative D call TRBD1 (5 bases). In germline, CDR1 is SGHRS, CDR2 YFSETQ. The CDR3 has 15 amino acids. CDR3 DNA sequence: TGCGCCAGCAGCTTGGTGCAGGGCTCCTACAGTGAGCAGTTCTTC. As protein: CASSLVQGSYSEQFF.

This clonotype was detected once. This rearrangement joins TRBV4-1 to TRBJ1-1, with a possible D match to TRBD1 (5 bases). The CDR3 loop spans 17 amino acids. Germline V gene lookup returns CDR1 MGHRA and CDR2 YSYEKL. V lost 1 base, J lost 0 bases, and 15 bases lay in between. CDR3 nucleotide sequence: TGCGCCAGCAGCCAAGGGGGGAGGGGAACCCTGAACACTGAAGCTTTCTTT. It translates to CASSQGGRGTLNTEAFF.

The chain links TRBV10-3 to TRBJ1-2, with 9 bases matching TRBD1. This CDR3 comprises 12 residues. Germline trimming cut 6 bases from V and 7 bases from J; bases unmatched to any gene: 3. Germline values: CDR1 ENHRY, CDR2 SYGVKD. The CDR3 sequence is CAIRPGQGGYTF. The CDR3 DNA follows: TGTGCCATCAGACCGGGACAGGGTGGCTACACCTTC.

The CDR3 is CSKSRGFGHNEQFF. DNA of the CDR3: TGCAGTAAAAGCCGGGGGTTCGGGCACAATGAGCAGTTCTTC. This chain links TRBV20-1 with TRBJ2-1; TRBD2 is a possible D gene (6 bases). CDR1 is DFQATT and CDR2 is SNEGSKA in the germline V gene (reference sequence). CDR3 length: 14 residues. V lost 8 bases and J 5 bases, leaving 19 bases between the germline ends.

This chain connects TRBV5-1 to TRBJ2-5, with D perhaps TRBD2 (5 bases). With 5 bases removed from V and 5 bases from J, the gap between germline ends came to 13 bases. This CDR3 has 13 residues. Germline V gene data show CDR1 as SGHRS and CDR2 as YFSETQ. CDR3 sequence: CASSRNRGETQYF. The CDR3 DNA sequence: TGCGCCAGCAGTCGTAACAGAGGGGAGACCCAGTACTTC.

The chain is built from TRBV6-2 or TRBV6-3 and TRBJ2-6, with unresolved D. CDR1 is MNHEY, CDR2 SVGEGT, per germline. The CDR3 sequence is 15 residues long. Trimming left V 2 bases short and J 0 bases short, with 5 bases between. The CDR3 DNA reads as TGTGCCAGCAGTTACAGGGCCTCTGGGGCCAACGTCCTGACTTTC. Its translation is CASSYRASGANVLTF.

On this clonotype: This may arise from a read error, as a much more abundant clone is one base away. The genes are TRBV5-1 and TRBJ2-1; 11 nucleotides match TRBD1. Germline loops: CDR1 SGHRS, CDR2 YFSETQ. This CDR3 has 16 amino acids. This CDR3 reads CAGSIMGQGDFNEQFF. CDR3 DNA: TGCGCCGGCAGCATAATGGGACAGGGGGATTTCAATGAGCAGTTCTTC.

This clonotype was picked up a small number of times. CDR3 sequence: CASSPRDPVSTDTQYF. The CDR3 DNA follows: TGTGCCAGCAGCCCTCGGGACCCCGTAAGCACAGATACGCAGTATTTT. The chain recombines TRBV4-2 with TRBJ2-3; D is perhaps TRBD1 or TRBD2 (5 bases each). V shed 4 bases and J shed 0 bases, with 14 bases lying between them. The CDR3 runs 16 residues. Germline loops: CDR1 LGHNA, CDR2 YNFKEQ.

The chain couples TRBV4-1 to TRBJ1-2; D gene unclear. CDR1 MGHRA and CDR2 YSYEKL come from the germline V gene. V was trimmed by 2 bases and J by 4 bases, leaving 17 bases between them. The CDR3 length is 16 residues. The CDR3 region is CASSQIATVTSYGYTF. DNA for the CDR3: TGCGCCAGCAGCCAAATTGCGACGGTGACTAGCTATGGCTACACCTTC.

J is TRBJ1-2 and V is TRBV20-1, with TRBD1 matching over 7 bases. V was clipped by 4 bases and J by 6 bases; unmatched bases: 11. Germline values: CDR1 DFQATT, CDR2 SNEGSKA (reference sequence). The CDR3 is 14 amino acids. In DNA form, the CDR3 reads TGCAGTGCTACCCCGGCAGGGGGGCATAATGGCTACACCTTC. Translating gives CSATPAGGHNGYTF.

J is TRBJ1-1 and V is TRBV6-6; 7 nucleotides line up with TRBD1. This CDR3 comprises 14 residues. CDR1 is MNHNY and CDR2 is SVGAGI in the germline V gene (reference sequence). Germline trimming cut 7 bases from V and 3 bases from J; bases unmatched to any gene: 8. The DNA for the CDR3 is TGTGCCAGCAATCACGACAGGGTAGACACTGAAGCTTTCTTT. As protein: CASNHDRVDTEAFF.

J is TRBJ2-1 and V is TRBV6-2 or TRBV6-3; weak D call: TRBD2 (7 bases). CDR3 length: 14 amino acids. Germline values: CDR1 MNHEY, CDR2 SVGEGT. Trimming shortened V by 6 bases and J by 8 bases, and 17 bases separated the two germline ends. The CDR3 region has the DNA TGTGCCAGCAGCTCGGGGGGCTCGTGGGATGAGCAGTTCTTC. It codes for CASSSGGSWDEQFF.

The rearrangement joins TRBV6-2 or TRBV6-3 to TRBJ2-3, with 8 nucleotides matching TRBD2. Germline-derived CDR1 and CDR2 are MNHEY and SVGEGT. The J segment lost 7 bases and the V segment lost 9 bases, leaving 9 bases of the junction unmatched. This CDR3 region has 13 residues. The CDR3 sequence is CASPGLVRYTQYF. The CDR3 bases are TGTGCCAGTCCGGGACTAGTTAGATATACGCAGTATTTT.

This clonotype was detected a few times. CDR3 bases: TGTGCCAGCAGGGCACTAGCGGGGGAGTTCTTC. Protein product: CASRALAGEFF. This rearrangement joins TRBV12-3 or TRBV12-4 to TRBJ2-1; 11 nucleotides match TRBD2. Germline trimming cut 6 bases from V and 14 bases from J; bases unmatched to any gene: 3. The CDR3 sequence is 11 residues long.

The chain carries TRBV19 and TRBJ2-7, with 10 bases lining up with TRBD1. Germline CDR1 and CDR2: LNHDA and SQIVND (reference sequence). The CDR3 is 14 residues long. Unmatched junction bases numbered 6, after V lost 6 bases and J lost 4 bases. The CDR3 is CASRSGTGVYEQYF. The CDR3 nucleotides are TGTGCCAGTAGGTCCGGGACAGGGGTTTACGAGCAGTACTTC.

This rearrangement joins TRBV2 to TRBJ2-4, with TRBD1 identical over 7 bases. The CDR3 totals 13 residues. Looked up from germline, CDR1 is SNHLY and CDR2 is FYNNEI. Trimming at V came to 8 bases and at J to 5 bases, leaving 6 bases not matched to a gene. The CDR3 nucleotides are TGTGCCAGCCACTACAGGGGCGAAAACATTCAGTACTTC. Its protein product is CASHYRGENIQYF.

With regard to this clonotype: A read error is possible here, since a much larger clone lies one base away. This sequence joins TRBV29-1 and TRBJ2-1; D might be TRBD1 (6 bases). Germline V CDR1 and CDR2: SQVTM, ANQGSEA. CDR3 size: 15 residues. The V and J ends lost 7 bases and 6 bases respectively, with 22 bases between them. CDR3 bases: TGCAGCGCCATTCACAGGGCCGAGCGCCCCAATGAGCAGTTCTTC. This codes for CSAIHRAERPNEQFF.

V gene TRBV7-2 combines with J gene TRBJ2-3; TRBD2 matches 9 bases. Per germline, CDR1 SGHTA and CDR2 FQGNSA. The V segment lost 5 bases and the J segment 1 base; nucleotides outside the gene matches: 4. The CDR3 length is 15 residues. The CDR3 DNA is TGTGCCAGCAGCGTACAGCGGGGGGGCACAGATACGCAGTATTTT. Its translation: CASSVQRGGTDTQYF.

This clonotype was detected a few times. The chain recombines TRBV6-5 with TRBJ2-7; 7 nucleotides agree with TRBD2. Germline lookup yields CDR1 MNHEY and CDR2 SVGAGI. The CDR3 length is 14 residues. Trimming cost V 0 bases and J 4 bases; bases outside gene matches: 3. The CDR3 sequence is CASSYSAGTYEQYF. In DNA, the CDR3 is TGTGCCAGCAGTTACTCAGCGGGGACTTACGAGCAGTACTTC.

This clonotype appeared a few times. The chain couples TRBV10-3 to TRBJ1-2, with 9 nucleotides matching TRBD1. Germline V gene lookup returns CDR1 ENHRY and CDR2 SYGVKD. V lost 6 bases, J lost 8 bases, and 4 bases stayed unmatched. The CDR3 is made up of 12 amino acids. Here the CDR3 DNA reads TGTGCCATCAGCCTTACAGGGGGCGGCTACACCTTC. As protein: CAISLTGGGYTF.

The rearrangement uses TRBV7-8 and TRBJ2-1, with unresolved D. Trimming left V 1 base short and J 5 bases short, with 9 bases between. Germline CDR1 and CDR2: SGHVS and FQNEAQ. The CDR3 is 14 amino acids. Here the CDR3 reads CASSLETGHNEQFF. The CDR3 DNA reads as TGTGCCAGCAGCTTAGAAACCGGGCACAATGAGCAGTTCTTC.

This clonotype was seen only a few times. This rearrangement joins TRBV20-1 to TRBJ2-7, with D unresolved. Germline V gene data show CDR1 as DFQATT and CDR2 as SNEGSKA (reference sequence). The V end lost 8 bases, the J end lost 0 bases, and 14 bases lay between the germline ends. CDR3 length equals 13 residues. CDR3 nucleotides: TGCAGTATAGACTCAGCCAGCTCCTACGAGCAGTACTTC. Its protein is CSIDSASSYEQYF.

V gene TRBV10-2 combines with J gene TRBJ2-1; 11 nucleotides align to TRBD2. Germline values: CDR1 WSHSY, CDR2 SAAADI. The CDR3 consists of 15 residues. Trimming at V came to 6 bases and at J to 8 bases, leaving 9 bases not matched to a gene. The DNA of the CDR3 is TGCGCCAGCAGCGATAGCGGGAGGGTGATGGATGAGCAGTTCTTC. Translation gives CASSDSGRVMDEQFF.

The chain uses TRBV30 and TRBJ2-1, with D hard to call. The V gene lost 2 bases and the J gene lost 9 bases, with 8 bases spanning the gap. Per germline, CDR1 GTSNPN and CDR2 SVGIG (reference sequence). The CDR3 consists of 11 residues. The CDR3 reads CAWSQSIEQFF. CDR3 nucleotide sequence: TGTGCCTGGAGTCAAAGCATTGAGCAGTTCTTC. Full variable domain (rest looked up from reference TRBV30 and TRBJ2-1): SQTIHQWPATLVQPVGSPLSLECTVEGTSNPNLYWYRQAAGRGLQLLFYSVGIGQISSEVPQNLSASRPQDRQFILSSKKLLLSDSGFYLCAWSQSIEQFFGPGTRLTVL.

This clonotype was detected ten times or more. The CDR3 protein is CASSPTAYQETQYF. Here the CDR3 DNA reads TGTGCCAGCAGTCCGACTGCGTACCAAGAGACCCAGTACTTC. This sequence joins TRBV12-3 or TRBV12-4 and TRBJ2-5, with no clear D. The V and J ends lost 5 bases and 0 bases respectively, with 10 bases between them. The CDR3 spans 14 residues.

The chain combines TRBV7-9 with TRBJ1-4; the match to TRBD2 covers 12 bases. The tail of the sequence fits TRBJ2-2 better, so the J call may be wrong. This CDR3 has 16 amino acids. CDR1 is SEHNR, CDR2 FQNEAQ, per germline (reference sequence). The CDR3 protein is CASSSGLAGSTGELFF. Here the CDR3 DNA reads TGTGCCAGCAGCTCCGGACTAGCGGGGAGTACCGGGGAGCTGTTTTTT.

The rearrangement links TRBV7-2 to TRBJ2-5; 8 bases match TRBD2. Germline CDR1 is SGHTA and CDR2 is FQGNSA. Trimming removed 3 bases from V and 3 bases from J; junction bases left unmatched: 6. This CDR3 contains 15 residues. The chain's CDR3 is CASSLISGGEETQYF. DNA for the CDR3: TGTGCCAGCAGCTTGATCAGCGGGGGAGAAGAGACCCAGTACTTC.

This clonotype was recorded a few times. The chain uses TRBV5-1 and TRBJ2-3, with 14 bases fitting TRBD2. The germline V gene has CDR1 SGHRS and CDR2 YFSETQ. V gave up 4 bases and J gave up 2 bases; unmatched junction bases: 6. This CDR3 has 17 amino acids. Here the CDR3 reads CASSTGLAGVITDTQYF. The CDR3 bases are TGCGCCAGCAGCACGGGACTAGCGGGGGTCATCACAGATACGCAGTATTTT.